This is a list of T cell receptor beta chains from one sample in a study of T cell responses to AZD1222 COVID-19 vaccine. The data were produced by immunoSEQ multiplex PCR, yet TCRdb's version contains in-frame clones alone and is incomplete. The table shows more than 95,000 clones, with roughly nine tenths occurring only once. The input for sequencing was peripheral blood, taken 28 days after the second dose of the MenACWY control vaccine. The receptors stem from an adult who received the MenACWY meningococcal vaccine as a control. Each CDR3 is given with its conserved first and last residue. The D gene is left open where the match is weak. The size of a clone is reported for some rows only, either as once, few or many, or as a class for expanded clones.

J gene: TRBJ2-3
V gene: TRBV5-1
D gene: TRBD2
clone size: NA
CDR3 DNA: TGCGCCAGCAGCTCTAACCTCGGGACTAGCGGTGTAGATACGCAGTATTTT
CDR3 protein: CASSSNLGTSGVDTQYF

J gene: TRBJ1-1
V gene: TRBV21-1
D gene: NA
clone size: NA
CDR3 DNA: TGTGCAGAAAAAGCCGGGGTGTTAATATCTAGGGACAGAAGTCCGAACACTGAAGCTTTCTTT
CDR3 protein: CAEKAGVLISRDRSPNTEAFF

J gene: TRBJ1-2
V gene: TRBV11-2
D gene: TRBD1
clone size: NA
CDR3 DNA: TGTGCCAGCAGCAGAGTCGGGACAGGGGTGGTCTATGGCTACACCTTC
CDR3 protein: CASSRVGTGVVYGYTF

J gene: TRBJ2-2
V gene: TRBV20-1
D gene: NA
clone size: NA
CDR3 DNA: TGCAGTAGACCCGCCGGGGAGCTGTTTTTT
CDR3 protein: CSRPAGELFF

J gene: TRBJ2-7
V gene: TRBV19
D gene: NA
clone size: NA
CDR3 DNA: TGTGCCAGTAGTTTGGGATCCTACGAGCAGTACTTC
CDR3 protein: CASSLGSYEQYF

J gene: TRBJ1-1
V gene: TRBV11-3
D gene: NA
clone size: NA
CDR3 DNA: TGTGCCAGCAGCTTGAGAGGGAGGGACACTGAAGCTTTCTTT
CDR3 protein: CASSLRGRDTEAFF

J gene: TRBJ1-4
V gene: TRBV11-2
D gene: TRBD1
clone size: NA
CDR3 DNA: TGTGCCAGCAGCTTAGATCAACAGGGGGGAAAACTGTTTTTT
CDR3 protein: CASSLDQQGGKLFF

J gene: TRBJ1-2
V gene: TRBV6-6
D gene: NA
clone size: NA
CDR3 DNA: TGTGCCAGCAGTTACTCGATGAATGGCTACACCTTC
CDR3 protein: CASSYSMNGYTF

J gene: TRBJ2-7
V gene: TRBV7-2
D gene: NA
clone size: NA
CDR3 DNA: TGTGCCAGCAGCTTAGCGGAGGGAACCGAGCAGTACTTC
CDR3 protein: CASSLAEGTEQYF

J gene: TRBJ2-2
V gene: TRBV7-3
D gene: NA
clone size: NA
CDR3 DNA: TGTGCCAGCAGCCGCTCAGGGCCCCTTGGGACCGGGGAGCTGTTTTTT
CDR3 protein: CASSRSGPLGTGELFF

J gene: TRBJ2-7
V gene: TRBV7-8
D gene: TRBD2
clone size: NA
CDR3 DNA: TGTGCCAGCAGCCGGCGAAGTCGGAGCCGGGAGGGCGGCGAGCAGTACTTC
CDR3 protein: CASSRRSRSREGGEQYF

J gene: TRBJ1-1
V gene: TRBV15
D gene: NA
clone size: NA
CDR3 DNA: TGTGCCACCAGCAAACCGGGGCGGGAAGAAGCTTTCTTT
CDR3 protein: CATSKPGREEAFF

J gene: TRBJ2-7
V gene: TRBV3-1/TRBV3-2
D gene: NA
clone size: once
CDR3 DNA: TGTGCCAGCAGCCCCCTCGGGAGCTACGAGCAGTACTTC
CDR3 protein: CASSPLGSYEQYF

J gene: TRBJ1-1
V gene: TRBV28
D gene: NA
clone size: NA
CDR3 DNA: TGTGCCAGCAGTTTACTACAGGGTAATTGGGCTTTCTTT
CDR3 protein: CASSLLQGNWAFF

J gene: TRBJ2-1
V gene: TRBV29-1
D gene: NA
clone size: NA
CDR3 DNA: TGCAGCGCCGGACGTCAGGGGGGCAATGAGCAGTTCTTC
CDR3 protein: CSAGRQGGNEQFF

J gene: TRBJ2-7
V gene: TRBV4-2
D gene: NA
clone size: NA
CDR3 DNA: TGTGCCAGCAGCCAAGGGGGCAGGTCCTACGAGCAGTACTTC
CDR3 protein: CASSQGGRSYEQYF